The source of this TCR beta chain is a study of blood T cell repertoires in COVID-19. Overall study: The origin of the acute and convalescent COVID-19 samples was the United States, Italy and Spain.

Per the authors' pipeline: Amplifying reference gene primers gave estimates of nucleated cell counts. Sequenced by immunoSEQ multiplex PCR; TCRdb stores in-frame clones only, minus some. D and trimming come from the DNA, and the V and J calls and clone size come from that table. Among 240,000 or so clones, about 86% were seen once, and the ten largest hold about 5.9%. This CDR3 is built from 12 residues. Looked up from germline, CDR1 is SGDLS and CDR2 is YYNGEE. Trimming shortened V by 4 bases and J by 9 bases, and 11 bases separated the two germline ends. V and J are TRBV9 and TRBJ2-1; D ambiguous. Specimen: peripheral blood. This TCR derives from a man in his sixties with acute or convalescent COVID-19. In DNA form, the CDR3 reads TGTGCCAGCAGCCCCCGCCAGGCTGAGCAGTTCTTC. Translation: CASSPRQAEQFF.